This is a list of T cell receptor beta chains from one sample in a study of OX40 agonist ivuxolimab in advanced cancers. Generated by immunoSEQ multiplex PCR, the TCRdb table keeps only in-frame clones and is missing some. The sample contains some 38,000 clones, roughly nine tenths of which appear only once. The material sequenced was CD4+ or CD8+ T cells sorted from blood, taken in a trial of the OX40 agonist ivuxolimab. The source of these receptors is an adult with an advanced solid tumor such as melanoma, head and neck, liver or kidney cancer. Both conserved end residues are part of each CDR3. Each record gives: CDR3 protein, CDR3 DNA, J gene, V gene, D gene, clone size. D genes are given only for firm matches. Rows may omit the clone size; those that give it use once, few, many or a size class.

cdr3_aa: CASSLDLEGNTIYF; cdr3_nt: TGTGCCAGCAGCTTAGACCTGGAGGGAAACACCATATATTTT; j_call: TRBJ1-3; v_call: TRBV7-2; d_call: NA; clone_size: NA
cdr3_aa: CATSTPWQDRGETQYF; cdr3_nt: TGTGCCACCAGCACGCCATGGCAGGACAGGGGGGAGACCCAGTACTTC; j_call: TRBJ2-5; v_call: TRBV15; d_call: TRBD1; clone_size: NA
cdr3_aa: CASSLYTGVITDDTQYF; cdr3_nt: TGTGCCAGCAGCCTTTATACAGGGGTGATAACAGACGATACGCAGTATTTT; j_call: TRBJ2-3; v_call: TRBV7-6; d_call: TRBD1; clone_size: NA
cdr3_aa: CASSSLPATALILPNAELFF; cdr3_nt: TGTGCCAGCAGTTCTCTCCCCGCGACGGCATTGATCCTCCCTAACGCGGAACTGTTTTTT; j_call: TRBJ1-4; v_call: TRBV28; d_call: NA; clone_size: NA
cdr3_aa: CASSYRGAYEQYF; cdr3_nt: TGTGCCAGCAGTTACAGGGGGGCCTACGAGCAGTACTTC; j_call: TRBJ2-7; v_call: TRBV28; d_call: TRBD1; clone_size: NA
cdr3_aa: CASSYRGLNTGELFF; cdr3_nt: TGCGCCAGCAGCTATAGGGGGCTGAACACCGGGGAGCTGTTTTTT; j_call: TRBJ2-2; v_call: TRBV5-1; d_call: TRBD1; clone_size: NA
cdr3_aa: CASSLTGYYEQYF; cdr3_nt: TGTGCCAGCAGCCTCACAGGGTACTACGAGCAGTACTTC; j_call: TRBJ2-7; v_call: TRBV5-8; d_call: NA; clone_size: NA
cdr3_aa: CASSLPSTGRTYFETQYF; cdr3_nt: TGTGCCAGCAGCTTACCATCGACGGGCAGGACCTATTTTGAGACCCAGTACTTC; j_call: TRBJ2-5; v_call: TRBV11-2; d_call: NA; clone_size: once
cdr3_aa: CASSLQGLETQYF; cdr3_nt: TGTGCCAGCTCTCTACAGGGGTTGGAGACCCAGTACTTC; j_call: TRBJ2-5; v_call: TRBV6-5; d_call: TRBD1; clone_size: once
cdr3_aa: CASSLLYRVGMNTEAFF; cdr3_nt: TGTGCCAGCAGTTTATTGTATCGCGTCGGCATGAACACTGAAGCTTTCTTT; j_call: TRBJ1-1; v_call: TRBV27; d_call: NA; clone_size: NA
cdr3_aa: CASSIRTGVYGYTF; cdr3_nt: TGTGCCAGTAGTATCCGGACAGGTGTTTATGGCTACACCTTC; j_call: TRBJ1-2; v_call: TRBV19; d_call: TRBD1; clone_size: NA
cdr3_aa: CASSLPTGALGNTIYF; cdr3_nt: TGTGCCAGCAGCCTACCGACAGGGGCGCTCGGAAACACCATATATTTT; j_call: TRBJ1-3; v_call: TRBV7-9; d_call: TRBD1; clone_size: medium-sized
cdr3_aa: CASRLSGLRANEQFF; cdr3_nt: TGTGCTAGCAGACTGTCGGGTTTGCGCGCGAATGAGCAGTTCTTC; j_call: TRBJ2-1; v_call: TRBV7-7; d_call: NA; clone_size: NA
cdr3_aa: CAISESSHVYEQYF; cdr3_nt: TGTGCCATCAGTGAGTCCAGCCATGTGTACGAGCAGTACTTC; j_call: TRBJ2-7; v_call: TRBV10-3; d_call: NA; clone_size: NA
cdr3_aa: CASSLGSALGETQYF; cdr3_nt: TGTGCCAGCAGCTTGGGATCGGCCCTTGGGGAGACCCAGTACTTC; j_call: TRBJ2-5; v_call: TRBV5-5; d_call: NA; clone_size: NA
cdr3_aa: CASSLAAEAFF; cdr3_nt: TGTGCCAGCAGCTTAGCGGCTGAAGCTTTCTTT; j_call: TRBJ1-1; v_call: TRBV7-9; d_call: NA; clone_size: NA
cdr3_aa: CASSLGASGEYTGELFF; cdr3_nt: TGTGCCAGCAGCTTAGGGGCTAGCGGGGAGTACACCGGGGAGCTGTTTTTT; j_call: TRBJ2-2; v_call: TRBV7-2; d_call: TRBD2; clone_size: NA
cdr3_aa: CASSLDFGAREQFF; cdr3_nt: TGTGCCAGCAGCTTAGATTTTGGGGCCAGGGAGCAGTTCTTC; j_call: TRBJ2-1; v_call: TRBV11-2; d_call: NA; clone_size: NA
cdr3_aa: CASSYSRTVDTDTQYF; cdr3_nt: TGTGCCAGCAGTTATAGTAGGACAGTGGACACAGATACGCAGTATTTT; j_call: TRBJ2-3; v_call: TRBV6-5; d_call: NA; clone_size: NA
cdr3_aa: CATGGVGQETQYF; cdr3_nt: TGTGCCACAGGGGGCGTCGGTCAAGAGACCCAGTACTTC; j_call: TRBJ2-5; v_call: TRBV7-9; d_call: TRBD1; clone_size: NA
cdr3_aa: CANSFGVNEQFF; cdr3_nt: TGTGCCAACAGCTTCGGTGTGAATGAGCAGTTCTTC; j_call: TRBJ2-1; v_call: TRBV5-8; d_call: NA; clone_size: NA
cdr3_aa: CASSLWADYSDNEQFF; cdr3_nt: TGTGCCAGCAGCTTATGGGCGGATTATTCAGACAATGAGCAGTTCTTC; j_call: TRBJ2-1; v_call: TRBV7-9; d_call: NA; clone_size: NA
cdr3_aa: CASSLGQGSDEQYF; cdr3_nt: TGTGCCAGCAGCCTCGGACAGGGGAGTGACGAGCAGTACTTC; j_call: TRBJ2-7; v_call: TRBV7-9; d_call: TRBD1; clone_size: few
cdr3_aa: CSVESLAPAYEQYF; cdr3_nt: TGCAGCGTTGAATCGCTGGCCCCGGCCTACGAGCAGTACTTC; j_call: TRBJ2-7; v_call: TRBV29-1; d_call: NA; clone_size: NA
cdr3_aa: CASSAEGTGLYEQYF; cdr3_nt: TGTGCCAGCAGCGCTGAGGGGACAGGGTTATACGAGCAGTACTTC; j_call: TRBJ2-7; v_call: TRBV9; d_call: TRBD1; clone_size: NA
cdr3_aa: CASSFPGQGNEQYF; cdr3_nt: TGTGCCAGCAGCTTTCCGGGACAGGGGAACGAGCAGTACTTC; j_call: TRBJ2-7; v_call: TRBV7-8; d_call: TRBD1; clone_size: NA
cdr3_aa: CASSRPRDEQFF; cdr3_nt: TGTGCCAGTAGTCGCCCGAGGGATGAGCAGTTCTTC; j_call: TRBJ2-1; v_call: TRBV19; d_call: NA; clone_size: few
cdr3_aa: CASSLSSGTGVYEQYF; cdr3_nt: TGTGCCAGCAGCTTAAGTTCCGGGACAGGGGTCTACGAGCAGTACTTC; j_call: TRBJ2-7; v_call: TRBV7-2; d_call: TRBD1; clone_size: NA
cdr3_aa: CSGGTEQFF; cdr3_nt: TGCAGCGGGGGGACCGAGCAGTTCTTC; j_call: TRBJ2-1; v_call: TRBV29-1; d_call: NA; clone_size: NA
cdr3_aa: CACLKGANVLTF; cdr3_nt: TGTGCCTGCCTTAAAGGGGCCAACGTCCTGACTTTC; j_call: TRBJ2-6; v_call: TRBV30; d_call: NA; clone_size: NA
cdr3_aa: CASTGQGAAEAFF; cdr3_nt: TGTGCCAGCACTGGACAGGGGGCCGCTGAAGCTTTCTTT; j_call: TRBJ1-1; v_call: TRBV6-5; d_call: TRBD1; clone_size: NA
cdr3_aa: CASGLTPPTGVSYEQYF; cdr3_nt: TGTGCTAGTGGTTTGACCCCCCCGACAGGGGTATCCTACGAGCAGTACTTC; j_call: TRBJ2-7; v_call: TRBV12-5; d_call: TRBD1; clone_size: NA
cdr3_aa: CSVEGLAGRHEQYF; cdr3_nt: TGCAGCGTTGAAGGGCTAGCGGGGCGGCACGAGCAGTACTTC; j_call: TRBJ2-7; v_call: TRBV29-1; d_call: TRBD2; clone_size: once
cdr3_aa: CASSLAPPYEQYF; cdr3_nt: TGTGCCAGCAGTTTAGCTCCTCCCTACGAGCAGTACTTC; j_call: TRBJ2-7; v_call: TRBV27; d_call: NA; clone_size: NA
cdr3_aa: CASSLPLTGELFF; cdr3_nt: TGTGCCAGCAGCTTGCCCCTCACCGGGGAGCTGTTTTTT; j_call: TRBJ2-2; v_call: TRBV7-6; d_call: NA; clone_size: NA
cdr3_aa: CASSLVWDIEAFF; cdr3_nt: TGTGCCAGCAGTTTAGTTTGGGATATTGAAGCTTTCTTT; j_call: TRBJ1-1; v_call: TRBV28; d_call: NA; clone_size: NA
cdr3_aa: CASSLGTHEQYF; cdr3_nt: TGTGCCAGCAGCTTAGGCACCCACGAGCAGTACTTC; j_call: TRBJ2-7; v_call: TRBV7-2; d_call: NA; clone_size: NA
cdr3_aa: CASSLGYEQYF; cdr3_nt: TGCGCCAGCAGCTTGGGCTACGAGCAGTACTTC; j_call: TRBJ2-7; v_call: TRBV5-1; d_call: NA; clone_size: NA
cdr3_aa: CASSLAIGSGVGNEQFF; cdr3_nt: TGTGCCAGCAGCTTAGCGATAGGTAGCGGGGTGGGGAATGAGCAGTTCTTC; j_call: TRBJ2-1; v_call: TRBV7-8; d_call: TRBD2; clone_size: NA
cdr3_aa: CSVVGDRTGYEQYF; cdr3_nt: TGCAGCGTTGTGGGGGACCGAACAGGCTACGAGCAGTACTTC; j_call: TRBJ2-7; v_call: TRBV29-1; d_call: NA; clone_size: NA
cdr3_aa: CASSPGQGNSPLHF; cdr3_nt: TGTGCCAGCAGCCCGGGACAGGGTAATTCACCCCTCCACTTT; j_call: TRBJ1-6; v_call: TRBV5-5; d_call: TRBD1; clone_size: NA
cdr3_aa: CASSLPLKPGETYF; cdr3_nt: TGTGCCAGCAGCTTGCCTTTGAAGCCGGGGGAGACGTATTTT; j_call: TRBJ2-3; v_call: TRBV5-6; d_call: NA; clone_size: NA
cdr3_aa: CASSFLGPGHFISPLHF; cdr3_nt: TGTGCCAGCAGCTTCTTAGGCCCCGGACATTTTATTTCACCCCTCCACTTT; j_call: TRBJ1-6; v_call: TRBV5-5; d_call: NA; clone_size: NA
cdr3_aa: CASSLDLASSYNEQFF; cdr3_nt: TGTGCCAGCAGCTTAGATTTGGCTAGCTCCTACAATGAGCAGTTCTTC; j_call: TRBJ2-1; v_call: TRBV7-6; d_call: NA; clone_size: NA
cdr3_aa: CASNRGPLSYNEQFF; cdr3_nt: TGTGCCAGCAATAGGGGACCTTTGTCCTACAATGAGCAGTTCTTC; j_call: TRBJ2-1; v_call: TRBV6-1; d_call: NA; clone_size: NA
cdr3_aa: CASSTGTGSPYEQYF; cdr3_nt: TGTGCCAGCAGCACCGGGACAGGGTCTCCCTACGAGCAGTACTTC; j_call: TRBJ2-7; v_call: TRBV7-2; d_call: TRBD1; clone_size: NA
cdr3_aa: CASSPRDLNTGELFF; cdr3_nt: TGTGCCAGCAGTCCCAGGGACCTGAACACCGGGGAGCTGTTTTTT; j_call: TRBJ2-2; v_call: TRBV28; d_call: NA; clone_size: NA
cdr3_aa: CASSIAAGGYNEQFF; cdr3_nt: TGTGCCAGTAGTATTGCAGCGGGGGGGTACAATGAGCAGTTCTTC; j_call: TRBJ2-1; v_call: TRBV19; d_call: TRBD2; clone_size: NA
cdr3_aa: CASSPDRMNTEAFF; cdr3_nt: TGTGCCAGCAGCCCAGACAGGATGAACACTGAAGCTTTCTTT; j_call: TRBJ1-1; v_call: TRBV7-8; d_call: NA; clone_size: NA
cdr3_aa: CASSFASGGYEQYF; cdr3_nt: TGTGCCAGCAGCTTCGCTAGCGGGGGCTACGAGCAGTACTTC; j_call: TRBJ2-7; v_call: TRBV7-2; d_call: TRBD2; clone_size: once
cdr3_aa: CASSPPGAEKLFF; cdr3_nt: TGTGCCAGCTCACCACCCGGCGCTGAAAAACTGTTTTTT; j_call: TRBJ1-4; v_call: TRBV18; d_call: NA; clone_size: once
cdr3_aa: CASSLAATGSEKLFF; cdr3_nt: TGCGCCAGCAGCTTGGCCGCGACAGGGAGCGAAAAACTGTTTTTT; j_call: TRBJ1-4; v_call: TRBV5-1; d_call: TRBD1; clone_size: NA
cdr3_aa: CASSPRGLGESTEAFF; cdr3_nt: TGCGCCAGCAGCCCCAGGGGGCTCGGAGAGTCCACTGAAGCTTTCTTT; j_call: TRBJ1-1; v_call: TRBV4-3; d_call: TRBD1; clone_size: NA